The clone carrying this TCR beta chain is medium-sized within its sample. Its cognate antigen is unknown. These data originate in a study of OX40 agonist ivuxolimab in advanced cancers. Overall study findings and caveats: Researchers report that CD8+ T cells had, on average, more expanded clones than CD4+.

Sequenced by immunoSEQ multiplex PCR; TCRdb stores in-frame clones only, minus some. The data contain about 46,000 clones, 90% to 95% of them singletons. This CDR3 is built from 13 residues. V was trimmed by 4 bases and J by 4 bases, leaving 8 bases between them. The germline CDR1 and CDR2 sequences are SGHVS and FNYEAQ. Material: CD4+ or CD8+ T cells sorted from blood, obtained in a trial of the OX40 agonist ivuxolimab. V is TRBV7-6 and J is TRBJ1-5; D not resolved. The receptor was isolated from an adult with an advanced solid tumor such as melanoma, head and neck, liver or kidney cancer. This CDR3 reads CASSYQPNQPQHF. The CDR3 coding sequence is TGTGCCAGCAGCTACCAGCCTAATCAGCCCCAGCATTTT.